These 32 T cell receptor beta chains came from one sample sequenced in a study of T cell responses to AZD1222 COVID-19 vaccine. Assay used: immunoSEQ multiplex PCR; TCRdb lists only in-frame clones, some missing. The table lists approximately 120,000 clones, around 87% of them singletons, with roughly 4.3% in the top ten. The material was peripheral blood, obtained 28 days after the second AZD1222 dose. The receptors were sampled from an adult who received the AZD1222 COVID-19 vaccine.

The CDR3 nucleotides read TGTGCCAGCAGTGGTAGAGGGGAAAGAGAGGGCTACGAGCAGTACTTC. Its translation is CASSGRGEREGYEQYF. J is TRBJ2-7 and V is TRBV2, with D perhaps given as TRBD1 or TRBD2 (5 bases each). Deletions cut 4 bases from V and 3 bases from J, with 19 bases between. The CDR3 extends over 16 amino acids. Germline loops: CDR1 SNHLY, CDR2 FYNNEI.

The chain links TRBV27 to TRBJ2-7; 11 nucleotides line up with TRBD1. Trimming at V came to 4 bases and at J to 5 bases, leaving 10 bases not matched to a gene. Germline V CDR1 and CDR2: MNHEY, SMNVEV (reference sequence). The CDR3 loop spans 16 amino acids. This CDR3 reads CASSWTPGQGVNEQYF. Here the CDR3 DNA reads TGTGCCAGCAGTTGGACTCCGGGACAGGGGGTAAACGAGCAGTACTTC.

This chain connects TRBV6-2 or TRBV6-3 to TRBJ1-6; D perhaps matches TRBD1 (5 bases). V gave up 6 bases and J gave up 0 bases, with 15 bases separating them. Germline V gene data show CDR1 as MNHEY and CDR2 as SVGEGT. The CDR3 is 17 residues long. DNA of the CDR3: TGTGCCAGCAGCCCCCGGGGCCAGCGCTCCTATAATTCACCCCTCCACTTT. This encodes CASSPRGQRSYNSPLHF.

V gene TRBV3-1 (or the pseudogene TRBV3-2) combines with J gene TRBJ1-2; D uncertain. The CDR3 totals 14 residues. The germline gives CDR1 LGHDT, CDR2 YNNKEL (reference sequence). The V end was cut by 4 bases, the J end by 0 bases, with 9 bases between. CDR3 residues: CASSPWVTNYGYTF. In DNA form, the CDR3 reads TGTGCCAGCAGCCCTTGGGTCACTAACTATGGCTACACCTTC.

The chain joins TRBV27 to TRBJ2-5, with 7 bases lining up with TRBD1. Trimming cost V 8 bases and J 3 bases; bases outside gene matches: 9. There are 14 residues in the CDR3. Germline V CDR1 and CDR2: MNHEY, SMNVEV (reference sequence). The CDR3 protein is CASQVHGQEETQYF. For the CDR3, the DNA is TGTGCCAGCCAAGTTCACGGACAGGAAGAGACCCAGTACTTC.

V is TRBV7-9 and J is TRBJ1-2; tentative D call: TRBD1 (5 bases). The V end was cut by 7 bases, the J end by 4 bases, with 16 bases between. The CDR3 loop spans 14 amino acids. Germline loops: CDR1 SEHNR, CDR2 FQNEAQ (reference sequence). CDR3 loop: CASTGGAGPYGYTF. The DNA of the CDR3 is TGTGCCAGCACAGGTGGGGCAGGCCCCTATGGCTACACCTTC.

The V call is TRBV6-5, the J call TRBJ1-1; a weak D match, TRBD1 (5 bases). Germline assignment: CDR1 MNHEY and CDR2 SVGAGI. The CDR3 totals 11 residues. Deletions cut 5 bases from V and 8 bases from J, with 9 bases between. Written as DNA, the CDR3 is TGTGCCAGCAGTCGGAACAGGGAAGCTTTCTTT. Translation: CASSRNREAFF.

CDR3 loop: CASSYSGGRGSYNEQFF. The CDR3 bases are TGTGCCAGCAGTTACTCTGGGGGGCGCGGCTCCTACAATGAGCAGTTCTTC. This chain uses TRBV6-2 or TRBV6-3 with TRBJ2-1, with D tentatively TRBD1 or TRBD2 (6 bases each). The germline V and J ends were trimmed by 0 bases and 0 bases, with 12 bases remaining between them. CDR1 and CDR2 (germline): MNHEY, SVGEGT. The CDR3 has 17 amino acids.

The chain links TRBV15 to TRBJ1-5; TRBD1 might be the D (5 bases). V was shortened by 0 bases and J by 7 bases, with 16 bases between the two germline ends. Germline CDR1 is LNHNV and CDR2 is YYDKDF (reference sequence). This CDR3 is 16 amino acids long. CDR3 in DNA: TGTGCCACCAGCAGAGATCTCAGGGTATTGGGGCAGCCCCAGCATTTT. It is translated as CATSRDLRVLGQPQHF.

The chain recombines TRBV6-5 with TRBJ2-1, with D tentatively TRBD2 (6 bases). Trimming took 7 bases from V and 8 from J, leaving 18 bases between them. The CDR3 extends over 14 amino acids. Germline V CDR1 and CDR2: MNHEY, SVGAGI. In DNA form, the CDR3 reads TGTGCCAGCACTAAGACTAGTTCGGCCGATGAGCAGTTCTTC. Translating it yields CASTKTSSADEQFF.

This clone is medium-sized (0.01 to 0.1%) in the sample. This chain uses TRBV13 with TRBJ1-1; D is unclear. V gave up 5 bases and J gave up 6 bases, with 16 bases separating them. There are 14 residues in the CDR3. The germline gives CDR1 PRHDT, CDR2 FYEKMQ (reference sequence). This CDR3 reads CASSPSTEYPEAFF. For the CDR3, the DNA is TGTGCCAGCAGCCCATCGACGGAGTACCCTGAAGCTTTCTTT.

The chain is built from TRBV7-8 and TRBJ1-2, with TRBD1 matching 8 bases. The CDR3 contains 16 residues. With V trimmed by 4 bases and J by 7 bases, 14 bases remained unmatched. Germline CDR1 and CDR2: SGHVS and FQNEAQ. CDR3 amino acids: CASSSRTGFNLGGYTF. CDR3 DNA sequence: TGTGCCAGCAGCTCCCGGACAGGGTTTAATCTAGGTGGCTACACCTTC.

The chain joins TRBV19 to TRBJ2-7; D gene unclear. CDR1 and CDR2 (germline): LNHDA, SQIVND (reference sequence). V was shortened by 5 bases and J by 0 bases, with 8 bases between the two germline ends. The CDR3 spans 13 residues. Here the CDR3 DNA reads TGTGCCAGTAGTGTCGGGTACTCCTACGAGCAGTACTTC. It encodes CASSVGYSYEQYF.

The chain combines TRBV28 with TRBJ2-7, with 11 nucleotides matching TRBD1. The CDR3 consists of 16 residues. The J segment lost 4 bases and the V segment lost 4 bases, leaving 9 bases of the junction unmatched. Germline V lookup: CDR1 MDHEN, CDR2 SYDVKM. CDR3 in DNA: TGTGCCAGCAGTTCCCCCCGGGACAGGGGGTTATACGAGCAGTACTTC. This encodes CASSSPRDRGLYEQYF.

V and J are TRBV2 and TRBJ1-2, with D perhaps matching TRBD1 (6 bases). Trimming left V 10 bases short and J 4 bases short, with 19 bases between. The CDR3 covers 14 residues. Germline loops: CDR1 SNHLY, CDR2 FYNNEI. This chain's CDR3 is CATLGGAGGYGYTF. CDR3 sequence (DNA): TGTGCCACCCTGGGGGGGGCCGGGGGCTATGGCTACACCTTC. Using reference TRBV2 and TRBJ1-2 for the parts outside the CDR3, the full variable domain is EPEVTQTPSHQVTQMGQEVILRCVPISNHLYFYWYRQILGQKVEFLVSFYNNEISEKSEIFDDQFSVERPDGSNFTLKIRSTKLEDSAMYFCATLGGAGGYGYTFGSGTRLTVV.

The chain uses TRBV6-2 or TRBV6-3 and TRBJ1-6, with D maybe TRBD1 (5 bases). The CDR3 is made up of 13 amino acids. Trimming cost V 5 bases and J 7 bases, with 9 bases left between them. CDR1 is MNHEY, CDR2 SVGEGT, per germline. For the CDR3, the DNA is TGTGCCAGCAGTGGCCACAGGAATTCACCCCTCCACTTT. Translated, it gives CASSGHRNSPLHF.

On this clone itself: A junction end diverges from the germline sequence, so it may reflect a read error. DNA for the CDR3: TGTGCTAGTGTTTTGGGCGGGAGGGAAAGCACAGATACGCAGTATTTT. This encodes CASVLGGRESTDTQYF. The chain carries TRBV12-5 and TRBJ2-3, with TRBD2 matching 9 bases. CDR3 length: 16 residues. Per the germline V gene, CDR1 is LGHNT and CDR2 is FRNRAP.

The genes are TRBV3-1 (or the pseudogene TRBV3-2) and TRBJ2-7; D gene ambiguous. The V gene's germline CDR1 is LGHDT and CDR2 YNNKEL (reference sequence). Trimming took 0 bases from V and 7 from J, leaving 7 bases between them. The CDR3 consists of 12 residues. CDR3: CASSQDLGEQYF. CDR3 bases: TGTGCCAGCAGCCAAGATTTGGGGGAGCAGTACTTC.

V usage is TRBV9 and J usage is TRBJ2-1; D may be TRBD1 or TRBD2 (6 bases each). The CDR3 totals 13 residues. The ends were cut back, 0 bases at V and 9 bases at J, with 10 bases in the middle. The germline gives CDR1 SGDLS, CDR2 YYNGEE. The CDR3 DNA sequence: TGTGCCAGCAGCGTAGGAGGGGGGAGTGAGCAGTTCTTC. Its protein is CASSVGGGSEQFF.

This clone was observed a handful of times. The chain recombines TRBV6-5 with TRBJ2-3; 8 positions agree with TRBD2. In germline, CDR1 is MNHEY, CDR2 SVGAGI. The length of the CDR3 is 15 residues. V lost 8 bases to trimming and J lost 5 bases; unmatched junction nucleotides: 12. CDR3 bases: TGTGCCAGCGTGATGACCAGCGCGGGGGGAGATACGCAGTATTTT. Residues: CASVMTSAGGDTQYF.

This sequence joins TRBV4-1 and TRBJ2-2, with unresolved D. CDR3 size: 15 residues. Germline-derived CDR1 and CDR2 are MGHRA and YSYEKL. V lost 4 bases to trimming and J lost 4 bases, with 13 bases between them. CDR3 protein: CASSRAQPLTGELFF. The DNA for the CDR3 is TGCGCCAGCAGCCGGGCTCAGCCTCTCACCGGGGAGCTGTTTTTT.

V gene TRBV5-6 combines with J gene TRBJ1-2; tentative D call: TRBD1 (6 bases). Germline values: CDR1 SGHDT, CDR2 YYEEEE. The CDR3 has 13 residues. The germline V and J ends were trimmed by 2 bases and 8 bases, with 13 bases remaining between them. The CDR3 is CASSFGQSEGYTF. DNA of the CDR3: TGTGCCAGCAGCTTCGGACAGTCGGAAGGCTACACCTTC.

This chain links TRBV5-6 with TRBJ1-2; 8 bases align to TRBD1. This CDR3 is 15 amino acids long. With 0 bases clipped from V and 7 bases from J, the junction kept 8 bases outside the gene matches. CDR1 is SGHDT, CDR2 YYEEEE, per germline. CDR3 sequence reads: CASSLEDRATLGYTF. The CDR3 nucleotides are TGTGCCAGCAGCTTGGAGGACAGGGCCACCCTTGGCTACACCTTC.

The sample holds one count of this clone. The J gene is TRBJ2-2, the V gene TRBV11-3, with 8 bases matching TRBD1. V was pared by 5 bases and J by 6 bases, with 2 bases of the junction left unmatched. The CDR3 is 13 amino acids. CDR1 is SGHNT, CDR2 YENEEA, per germline. The CDR3 DNA reads TGTGCCAGCAGCGTACAGGGGGCCGGGGAGCTGTTTTTT. Amino acids: CASSVQGAGELFF.

The genes are TRBV7-9 and TRBJ2-1; no definite D call. V lost 6 bases to trimming and J lost 1 base, with 7 bases between them. The CDR3 is 13 residues long. Per the germline V gene, CDR1 is SEHNR and CDR2 is FQNEAQ (reference sequence). CDR3 amino acids: CASRAGSYNEQFF. The CDR3, as DNA: TGTGCCAGCAGGGCCGGGTCCTACAATGAGCAGTTCTTC.

The chain uses TRBV19 and TRBJ1-1, with D tentatively TRBD1 (6 bases). The V gene lost 4 bases and the J gene lost 5 bases, with 14 bases spanning the gap. This CDR3 contains 14 residues. Germline V CDR1 and CDR2: LNHDA, SQIVND (reference sequence). The CDR3 protein is CASSKGGVRTEAFF. The DNA of the CDR3 is TGTGCCAGTAGTAAAGGGGGGGTAAGGACTGAAGCTTTCTTT.

The J gene is TRBJ2-3, the V gene TRBV6-4; 8 bases are a match to TRBD1. Germline CDR1 and CDR2: MRHNA and SNTAGT. Trimming cost V 2 bases and J 0 bases; bases outside gene matches: 1. This CDR3 region has 15 residues. CDR3 nucleotides: TGTGCCAGCAGTGACGGACAGGGCAGCACAGATACGCAGTATTTT. Its protein product is CASSDGQGSTDTQYF.

CDR3 loop: CASSLWATGELFF. CDR3 DNA: TGTGCCAGCAGCTTATGGGCCACCGGGGAGCTGTTTTTT. The chain carries TRBV7-2 and TRBJ2-2, with D hard to call. Germline V CDR1 and CDR2: SGHTA, FQGNSA. Trimming shortened V by 2 bases and J by 4 bases, and 5 bases separated the two germline ends. The CDR3 has 13 amino acids.

V usage is TRBV2 and J usage is TRBJ1-2; 7 nucleotides line up with TRBD1. The trim removed 6 bases at V and 4 bases at J, leaving 11 bases unmatched. In germline, CDR1 is SNHLY, CDR2 FYNNEI. The CDR3 totals 15 residues. The CDR3: CASRFGTAVGYGYTF. DNA for the CDR3: TGTGCCAGCAGATTTGGGACAGCTGTTGGCTATGGCTACACCTTC.

The chain uses TRBV2 and TRBJ2-1; maybe TRBD1 (5 bases). There are 13 residues in the CDR3. CDR1 and CDR2 (germline): SNHLY, FYNNEI. The V end lost 7 bases, the J end lost 7 bases, and 14 bases lay between the germline ends. The DNA of the CDR3 is TGTGCCAGCACCAGAGAAAGGGGTAATGAGCAGTTCTTC. This codes for CASTRERGNEQFF.

J is TRBJ1-2 and V is TRBV18; D ambiguous. In germline, CDR1 is KGHSH, CDR2 LQKENI. The CDR3 loop spans 17 amino acids. V lost 3 bases and J 2 bases, leaving 19 bases between the germline ends. CDR3 in amino acids: CASSPQSGNTFNYGYTF. The DNA of the CDR3 is TGTGCCAGCTCACCGCAAAGCGGTAACACATTCAACTATGGCTACACCTTC.

V usage is TRBV6-5 and J usage is TRBJ1-4, with 8 bases that match TRBD1. CDR1 is MNHEY, CDR2 SVGAGI, per germline. V shed 8 bases, J shed 1 base, and the junction held 6 bases outside the gene matches. There are 15 residues in the CDR3. Here the CDR3 reads CASSLTGGTNEKLFF. Written as DNA, the CDR3 is TGTGCCAGCTCGCTTACAGGGGGAACTAATGAAAAACTGTTTTTT.